The 17 T cell receptor beta chains in this list originate from one sample, sequenced in a study of cytomegalovirus exposure and HLA in healthy donors. 60 Vbeta and 13 Jbeta primers were used in PCR. Sequenced by immunoSEQ multiplex PCR; TCRdb stores in-frame clones only, minus some. In the table there are 150,000 to 200,000 clones, roughly 80% of which are singletons. Specimen: PBMCs. These receptors were obtained from a human donor in good health.

Points on this clone: The junction departs from the called germline gene at one end, perhaps through a read error. The chain employs TRBV7-2 and TRBJ1-1; the D gene is possibly TRBD1 (6 bases). Germline lookup yields CDR1 SGHTA and CDR2 FQGNSA. This CDR3 has 16 residues. The DNA of the CDR3 is TGTGCCAGCAGCTTGACGCTGAGACAGGAGAACAATGAAGCTTTCTTT. It is translated as CASSLTLRQENNEAFF.

The chain uses TRBV2 and TRBJ2-1; D is unresolved. This CDR3 has 12 residues. Germline-derived CDR1 and CDR2 are SNHLY and FYNNEI. The V end lost 10 bases, the J end lost 0 bases, and 7 bases lay between the germline ends. CDR3 amino acids: CAITSSYNEQFF. The CDR3 nucleotides are TGTGCCATAACCAGCTCCTACAATGAGCAGTTCTTC.

The rearrangement joins TRBV7-2 to TRBJ2-7; 9 bases map to TRBD2. The germline V gene encodes CDR1 SGHTA and CDR2 FQGNSA. The trim removed 4 bases at V and 0 bases at J, leaving 7 bases unmatched. This CDR3 is 16 amino acids long. CDR3 nucleotide sequence: TGTGCCAGCAGCTATCTGACTAGCGGACCCTCCTACGAGCAGTACTTC. Amino acid sequence: CASSYLTSGPSYEQYF.

J is TRBJ2-7 and V is TRBV7-8; a possible D gene is TRBD2 (6 bases). Germline CDR1 reads SGHVS; CDR2 reads FQNEAQ. The CDR3 has 11 amino acids. The CDR3 DNA sequence: TGTGTAGGCGGGGAGCCGGCCGAGCAGTACTTC. Its protein product is CVGGEPAEQYF.

This clone has just one count. This rearrangement joins TRBV4-3 to TRBJ2-3; 8 bases are shared with TRBD2. The CDR3 has 16 residues. Germline lookup yields CDR1 LGHNA and CDR2 YSLEER. Trimming cost V 0 bases and J 1 base; bases outside gene matches: 3. In DNA form, the CDR3 reads TGCGCCAGCAGCCAAGAATCAGCGGGGGGCACAGATACGCAGTATTTT. It translates to CASSQESAGGTDTQYF.

This rearrangement joins TRBV19 to TRBJ2-1; D perhaps matches TRBD1 (6 bases). The CDR3 has 16 amino acids. Germline CDR1 LNHDA, CDR2 SQIVND (reference sequence). V lost 1 base and J lost 5, with 15 bases in between. The CDR3 DNA follows: TGTGCCAGTAGTATAGCCCCAGGGGTTAGGAACAATGAGCAGTTCTTC. Translating it yields CASSIAPGVRNNEQFF.

This clone has only a few counts. The chain carries TRBV27 and TRBJ2-3; the D gene is possibly TRBD1 (5 bases). V was trimmed by 3 bases and J by 3 bases, leaving 13 bases between them. There are 15 residues in the CDR3. The germline gives CDR1 MNHEY, CDR2 SMNVEV (reference sequence). The CDR3 protein is CASSFGRDGTDTQYF. The CDR3 region has the DNA TGTGCCAGCAGTTTTGGCAGGGATGGTACAGATACGCAGTATTTT.

Comments on this clone: This likely comes from a read error, as the CDR3 has no conserved phenylalanine or tryptophan at its end. The rearrangement joins TRBV12-5 to TRBJ1-6, with D possibly being TRBD1 (6 bases). The germline V and J ends were trimmed by 7 bases and 10 bases, with 20 bases remaining between them. From germline, CDR1 is LGHNT and CDR2 FRNRAP. This CDR3 has 15 amino acids. The CDR3 protein is CASAPLQGELSPLHL. The CDR3 coding sequence is TGTGCTAGTGCCCCGTTACAGGGCGAGTTATCACCCCTCCACCTT.

The V call is TRBV5-1, the J call TRBJ1-1; no firm D call. Germline loops: CDR1 SGHRS, CDR2 YFSETQ. The CDR3 has 14 amino acids. V shed 0 bases and J shed 0 bases, with 6 bases lying between them. The CDR3 coding sequence is TGCGCCAGCAGCTTGGACCCGGTGAACACTGAAGCTTTCTTT. Its protein product is CASSLDPVNTEAFF.

The chain has TRBV13 and TRBJ2-5, with D possibly TRBD1 on 6 matching bases. The CDR3 has 13 residues. Germline CDR1 reads PRHDT; CDR2 reads FYEKMQ (reference sequence). V was trimmed by 3 bases and J by 4 bases, leaving 9 bases between them. In DNA form, the CDR3 reads TGTGCCAGCAGCTTTCACAGGGTAGAGACCCAGTACTTC. Translation gives CASSFHRVETQYF.

This clone appeared a few times. V gene TRBV7-2 combines with J gene TRBJ1-2, with D maybe TRBD1 (6 bases). V was shortened by 5 bases and J by 8 bases, with 21 bases between the two germline ends. CDR3 length equals 15 residues. CDR1 and CDR2 (germline): SGHTA, FQGNSA. Written as DNA, the CDR3 is TGTGCCAGCAGCCCTCCCAGGGGCCGGTCTTGGGGCTACACCTTC. This translates into CASSPPRGRSWGYTF.

This clone was seen a handful of times. The chain links TRBV4-1 to TRBJ1-2, with D perhaps TRBD1 (6 bases). Germline loops: CDR1 MGHRA, CDR2 YSYEKL. V was shortened by 1 base and J by 7 bases, with 16 bases between the two germline ends. The CDR3 loop spans 15 amino acids. Here the CDR3 reads CASSQATGSGSGYTF. The CDR3 nucleotides read TGCGCCAGCAGCCAAGCAACAGGGTCAGGGAGTGGCTACACCTTC.

The chain recombines TRBV5-1 with TRBJ2-1; TRBD2 matches 8 bases. With 0 bases clipped from V and 2 bases from J, the junction kept 7 bases outside the gene matches. The CDR3 is made up of 17 amino acids. Germline CDR1 SGHRS, CDR2 YFSETQ. The DNA of the CDR3 is TGCGCCAGCAGCTTGGTGATCCGGGGGGGCACCTACAATGAGCAGTTCTTC. Protein product: CASSLVIRGGTYNEQFF. The whole variable domain, remainder taken from reference TRBV5-1 and TRBJ2-1, is KAGVTQTPRYLIKTRGQQVTLSCSPISGHRSVSWYQQTPGQGLQFLFEYFSETQRNKGNFPGRFSGRQFSNSRSEMNVSTLELGDSALYLCASSLVIRGGTYNEQFFGPGTRLTVL.

V gene TRBV11-3 combines with J gene TRBJ2-3; 13 positions match TRBD2. This CDR3 region has 17 residues. Germline trimming cut 5 bases from V and 2 bases from J; bases unmatched to any gene: 7. Germline CDR1 is SGHNT and CDR2 is YENEEA. The CDR3 sequence: CASSLAGTSGITDTQYF. CDR3 sequence (DNA): TGTGCCAGCAGCCTTGCCGGGACTAGCGGGATCACAGATACGCAGTATTTT. Combining the CDR3 with reference TRBV11-3 and TRBJ2-3 gives the whole variable domain EAGVVQSPRYKIIEKKQPVAFWCNPISGHNTLYWYLQNLGQGPELLIRYENEEAVDDSQLPKDRFSAERLKGVDSTLKIQPAELGDSAVYLCASSLAGTSGITDTQYFGPGTRLTVL.

The V and J genes are TRBV7-7 and TRBJ2-1; D perhaps matches TRBD2 (6 bases). CDR3 length: 15 residues. Germline values: CDR1 SSHAT, CDR2 FNYEAQ (reference sequence). V was cut by 5 bases and J by 6 bases, with 17 bases left in between. CDR3 DNA: TGTGCCAGCAGCCCTTGGGTAGCGGCGCTCAATGAGCAGTTCTTC. This translates into CASSPWVAALNEQFF.

The gene calls are TRBV4-1 and TRBJ2-1; 9 nucleotides align to TRBD2. The CDR3 runs to 16 residues. Germline values: CDR1 MGHRA, CDR2 YSYEKL. V lost 0 bases and J lost 3; bases outside the gene matches: 3. The CDR3 DNA is TGCGCCAGCAGCCAAGATGAGCGGGGGGTCTACAATGAGCAGTTCTTC. Translating gives CASSQDERGVYNEQFF.

This CDR3 is CASSLGQGGLGAGYTF. The CDR3 DNA reads as TGTGCCAGCAGTTTAGGACAGGGGGGATTGGGTGCTGGCTACACCTTC. The chain employs TRBV27 and TRBJ1-2; 10 nucleotides agree with TRBD1. The germline gives CDR1 MNHEY, CDR2 SMNVEV (reference sequence). The length of the CDR3 is 16 residues. With 2 bases clipped from V and 7 bases from J, the junction kept 10 bases outside the gene matches.